Listed here are 15 T cell receptor beta chains from one sample, sequenced in a study of post-analysis software for immune sequencing data. Study-level points and caveats: TRBV5-6, TRBV5-1 and TRBV20-1 belonged to a set of roughly 5 TRBV segments that were more frequent in patients than controls.

No antigen has been assigned to these receptors. cDNA libraries for TCR beta contained unique molecular identifiers. TCRdb recomputed calls from the PCR reads with MiXCR, one row per CDR3 protein. Of under 650,000 distinct CDR3 sequences listed, roughly two fifths are singletons. The sample comprised blood. Receptors were obtained from a girl aged 10 to 17 with multiple sclerosis.

This clonotype occurred once. The chain employs TRBV5-1 and TRBJ2-3; possibly TRBD1 for D (6 bases). The V and J ends lost 0 bases and 4 bases respectively, with 12 bases between them. CDR3 size: 15 residues. The germline gives CDR1 SGHRS, CDR2 YFSETQ. DNA for the CDR3: TGCGCCAGCAGCTTGGAACAGGGCTTGTCAGATACGCAGTATTTT. Its translation is CASSLEQGLSDTQYF.

The V gene is TRBV7-2, the J gene TRBJ1-1, with D possibly being TRBD1 (5 bases). Germline V CDR1 and CDR2: SGHTA, FQGNSA. V lost 1 base and J 9 bases, leaving 9 bases between the germline ends. CDR3 length: 12 amino acids. The CDR3: CASSLGGDQAFF. CDR3 in DNA: TGTGCCAGCAGCTTAGGGGGGGACCAAGCTTTCTTT.

CDR3 DNA sequence: TGTGCCAGCAGCTTAGGGGACAGGGACCGTCAGCCCCAGCATTTT. Protein: CASSLGDRDRQPQHF. J is TRBJ1-5 and V is TRBV7-2; the match to TRBD1 covers 9 bases. V was pared by 1 base and J by 6 bases, with 4 bases of the junction left unmatched. The germline gives CDR1 SGHTA, CDR2 FQGNSA. The CDR3 is made up of 15 amino acids.

The V call is TRBV14, the J call TRBJ1-1; D unresolved. V was cut by 1 base and J by 3 bases, with 9 bases left in between. The CDR3 has 14 amino acids. Germline lookup yields CDR1 SGHDN and CDR2 FVKESK. Written as DNA, the CDR3 is TGTGCCAGCAGCCAAGCCGGACGGTACACTGAAGCTTTCTTT. Translating it yields CASSQAGRYTEAFF.

The chain employs TRBV12-3 or TRBV12-4 and TRBJ2-5; D remains unclear. Trimming stripped 5 bases from V and 11 bases from J, with 12 bases between. The CDR3 has 11 residues. This CDR3 is CASSILDEQYF. In DNA, the CDR3 is TGTGCCAGCAGTATCCTAGATGAGCAGTACTTC.

The chain joins TRBV5-1 to TRBJ1-5; no definite D call. The germline V gene encodes CDR1 SGHRS and CDR2 YFSETQ. V shed 4 bases and J shed 4 bases, with 15 bases lying between them. This CDR3 region has 15 residues. For the CDR3, the DNA is TGCGCCAGCAGCGTCCAAGGGCTGACGAATCAGCCCCAGCATTTT. It is translated as CASSVQGLTNQPQHF.

The genes are TRBV12-3 or TRBV12-4 and TRBJ2-1; D is possibly TRBD2 (6 bases). V gave up 3 bases and J gave up 6 bases, with 18 bases separating them. The CDR3 sequence is 16 residues long. CDR3 nucleotide sequence: TGTGCCAGCAGTTTTGGGGCGACGGGAGCCTGCAATGAGCAGTTCTTC. Protein: CASSFGATGACNEQFF.

The rearrangement links TRBV12-3 or TRBV12-4 to TRBJ1-3; no reliable D call. Trimming took 7 bases from V and 1 from J, leaving 11 bases between them. CDR3 length: 14 amino acids. The CDR3 nucleotides read TGTGCCAGCACCCTGGTACGTTCTGGAAACACCATATATTTT. This encodes CASTLVRSGNTIYF.

This clonotype was observed a few times. This sequence joins TRBV12-3 or TRBV12-4 and TRBJ2-7; a possible D gene is TRBD2 (6 bases). V was clipped by 3 bases and J by 0 bases, with 9 bases between them. CDR3 size: 14 residues. DNA of the CDR3: TGTGCCAGCAGTTTCCGGCGGGACTCCTACGAGCAGTACTTC. It translates to CASSFRRDSYEQYF.

About this clonotype itself: A junction boundary mismatches the germline segment, possibly from a read error. This chain joins TRBV12-3 or TRBV12-4 and TRBJ1-2; D is undetermined. CDR3 length: 13 residues. For the CDR3, the DNA is TGTGCCAGTAGTTTCAGTTACGGGGATGGCTACACCTTC. Protein product: CASSFSYGDGYTF.

The V gene is TRBV7-3, the J gene TRBJ2-3; 15 bases map to TRBD2. V lost 4 bases and J lost 4; bases outside the gene matches: 6. Germline-derived CDR1 and CDR2 are SGHTA and FQGTGA. The CDR3 spans 17 residues. CDR3 nucleotides: TGTGCCAGCAGCTCACCTTGGACTAGCGGGGGGGCAGATACGCAGTATTTT. Its translation is CASSSPWTSGGADTQYF.

The chain joins TRBV20-1 to TRBJ2-5; D perhaps matches TRBD1 (5 bases). The closer fit of TRBJ2-7 to the DNA end suggests the J call may be wrong. The CDR3 is 12 residues long. Germline CDR1 and CDR2: DFQATT and SNEGSKA (reference sequence). The CDR3 region is CSARWGPYEQYF. In DNA form, the CDR3 reads TGCAGTGCTAGGTGGGGCCCCTACGAGCAGTACTTC.

This chain links TRBV10-3 with TRBJ1-2; tentative D call: TRBD1 (6 bases). This CDR3 is built from 14 residues. Trimming took off 4 bases at V and 5 bases at J, with 14 bases between the two ends. Looked up from germline, CDR1 is ENHRY and CDR2 is SYGVKD. CDR3 residues: CAISGQETFYGYTF. In DNA, the CDR3 is TGTGCCATCAGTGGACAGGAGACCTTTTATGGCTACACCTTC.

This chain links TRBV12-3 or TRBV12-4 with TRBJ1-2; D may be TRBD1 (5 bases). The CDR3 loop spans 15 amino acids. V shed 6 bases and J shed 4 bases, with 18 bases lying between them. The CDR3 reads CASSLGLNAGYGYTF. The CDR3 DNA reads TGTGCCAGCAGCCTGGGGCTCAATGCGGGCTATGGCTACACCTTC.

This clonotype has a handful of counts. The chain recombines TRBV20-1 with TRBJ2-7; 11 bases match TRBD1. Germline CDR1 reads DFQATT; CDR2 reads SNEGSKA (reference sequence). The junction had 5 bases not matched to a gene; V was cut back by 5 bases and J by 5 bases. This CDR3 comprises 13 residues. CDR3 in DNA: TGCAGTGCTGAGGGACAGGGGGTCAACGAGCAGTACTTC. It translates to CSAEGQGVNEQYF.